This T cell receptor beta chain was sequenced for a study of T cells in tuberculosis. Points from the study as a whole: GEM motif frequencies gave 70% accuracy; the GMM repertoire gave approximately 90%. Smaller distances to GMM-specific TCRs suggested their expansion in active tuberculosis. Samples were chosen by availability of cryopreserved specimens.

Adolescents were screened for latent TB by skin test and IGRA. The V end lost 5 bases, the J end lost 6 bases, and 16 bases lay between the germline ends. The CDR3 has 14 amino acids. Germline CDR1 reads LNHNV; CDR2 reads YYDKDF (reference sequence). A word on this clone: Its specificity is not known.

Profiled with immunoSEQ multiplex PCR; TCRdb holds only in-frame clones, not every one. The sample consists of over 30,000 clones, around 90% of them appearing once. V is TRBV15 and J is TRBJ1-1; tentative D call: TRBD1 (6 bases). This TCR was sampled from a donor under 30 with latent tuberculosis or without tuberculosis infection. Some clones in this sample may be carry-over from other donors' samples. The sample taken for sequencing was PBMCs. CDR3 protein: CATSPVGRGSEAFF. The CDR3 coding sequence is TGTGCCACCAGCCCCGTGGGCAGGGGTTCTGAAGCTTTCTTT.